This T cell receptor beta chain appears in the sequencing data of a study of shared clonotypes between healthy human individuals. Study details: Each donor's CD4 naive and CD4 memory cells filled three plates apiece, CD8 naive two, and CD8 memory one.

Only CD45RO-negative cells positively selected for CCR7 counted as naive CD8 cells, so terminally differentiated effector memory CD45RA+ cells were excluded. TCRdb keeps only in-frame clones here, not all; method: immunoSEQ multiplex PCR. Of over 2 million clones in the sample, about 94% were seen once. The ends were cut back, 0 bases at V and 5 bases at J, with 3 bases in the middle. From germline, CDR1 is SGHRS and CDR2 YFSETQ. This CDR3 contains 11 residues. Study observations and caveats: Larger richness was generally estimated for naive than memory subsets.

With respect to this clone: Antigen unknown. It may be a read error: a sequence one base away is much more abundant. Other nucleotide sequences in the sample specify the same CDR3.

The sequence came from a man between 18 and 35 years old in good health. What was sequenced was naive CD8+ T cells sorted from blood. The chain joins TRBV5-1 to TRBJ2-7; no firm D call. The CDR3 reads CASSLGDEQYF. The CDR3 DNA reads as TGCGCCAGCAGCTTGGGCGACGAGCAGTACTTC.